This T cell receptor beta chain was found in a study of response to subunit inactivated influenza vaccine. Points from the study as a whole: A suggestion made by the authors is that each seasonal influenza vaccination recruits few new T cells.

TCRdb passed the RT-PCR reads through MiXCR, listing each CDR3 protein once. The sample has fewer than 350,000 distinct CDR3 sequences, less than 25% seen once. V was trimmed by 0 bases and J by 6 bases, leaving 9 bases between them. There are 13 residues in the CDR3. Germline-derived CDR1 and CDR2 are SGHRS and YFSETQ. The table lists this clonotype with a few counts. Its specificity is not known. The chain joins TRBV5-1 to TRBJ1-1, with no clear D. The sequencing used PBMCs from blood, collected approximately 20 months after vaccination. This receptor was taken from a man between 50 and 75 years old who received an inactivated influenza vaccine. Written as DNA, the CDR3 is TGCGCCAGCAGCTTGGAGGGTGGGGCTGAAGCTTTCTTT. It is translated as CASSLEGGAEAFF.